The 26 T cell receptor beta chains presented below share a single source sample, sequenced in a study of PD-1 blockade in classical Hodgkin lymphoma. After autologous stem cell transplantation all patients relapsed, and prior brentuximab vedotin exposure differed between cohorts. Assay: immunoSEQ multiplex PCR; the TCRdb copy retains only in-frame clones and omits some. Found here are about 26,000 clones, under 90% of them singletons; the top ten hold roughly 2.5%. The sequencing here drew on peripheral blood mononuclear cells (PBMCs), taken at baseline. These TCRs come from a human donor with classical Hodgkin lymphoma.

The J gene is TRBJ2-4, the V gene TRBV2; D is perhaps TRBD1 (6 bases). Germline CDR1 is SNHLY and CDR2 is FYNNEI. V was cut by 4 bases and J by 2 bases, with 15 bases left in between. The CDR3 has 16 residues. The CDR3 nucleotides read TGTGCCAGCAGTGTTGAACAGGGCCTGACCAAAAACATTCAGTACTTC. Amino acids: CASSVEQGLTKNIQYF.

This clone has only one observation. This chain links TRBV6-5 with TRBJ1-5, with unresolved D. CDR3 length equals 14 residues. Germline V CDR1 and CDR2: MNHEY, SVGAGI. Trimming cost V 6 bases and J 7 bases, with 16 bases left between them. For the CDR3, the DNA is TGTGCCAGCAGCCCCGGAACCGCCAGGCAGCCCCAGCATTTT. Its translation: CASSPGTARQPQHF.

V is TRBV19 and J is TRBJ2-7; 8 nucleotides line up with TRBD2. The junction had 17 bases not matched to a gene; V was cut back by 10 bases and J by 6 bases. CDR1 is LNHDA and CDR2 is SQIVND in the germline V gene (reference sequence). CDR3 length equals 15 residues. The CDR3 reads CATSTRTSFILEQYF. CDR3 nucleotide sequence: TGTGCCACGTCTACCCGGACTAGCTTTATCCTCGAGCAGTACTTC.

The chain carries TRBV7-2 and TRBJ2-7; no reliable D call. The CDR3 runs to 13 residues. Germline CDR1 is SGHTA and CDR2 is FQGNSA. Trimming removed 5 bases at V and 7 bases at J, with 15 bases between. CDR3 sequence: CASSPSAAREQYF. The CDR3 DNA reads TGTGCCAGCAGCCCGTCGGCGGCTCGGGAGCAGTACTTC. Full variable domain (remainder filled in from reference TRBV7-2 and TRBJ2-7): GAGVSQSPSNKVTEKGKDVELRCDPISGHTALYWYRQSLGQGLEFLIYFQGNSAPDKSGLPSDRFSAERTGGSVSTLTIQRTQQEDSAVYLCASSPSAAREQYFGPGTRLTVT.

This chain uses TRBV7-3 with TRBJ2-2; 10 bases are shared with TRBD2. The CDR3 totals 16 residues. Germline V gives CDR1 SGHTA, CDR2 FQGTGA. V was pared by 1 base and J by 5 bases, with 4 bases of the junction left unmatched. The CDR3 nucleotides are TGTGCCAGCAGCTTAATTCCTAGCGGGGGTACCGGGGAGCTGTTTTTT. It is translated as CASSLIPSGGTGELFF.

The chain's CDR3 is CASSFQRGSTDTQYF. The DNA for the CDR3 is TGTGCCAGCAGTTTCCAGCGGGGGAGCACAGATACGCAGTATTTT. This chain uses TRBV2 with TRBJ2-3; the match to TRBD2 covers 8 bases. This CDR3 is 15 amino acids long. V dropped 5 bases and J dropped 0; count of bases not matched to a gene: 4. CDR1 SNHLY and CDR2 FYNNEI come from the germline V gene.

The rearrangement links TRBV5-1 to TRBJ2-3; unclear D gene. The CDR3 is 15 residues long. Germline V CDR1 and CDR2: SGHRS, YFSETQ. With 4 bases removed from V and 0 bases from J, the gap between germline ends came to 12 bases. The CDR3 DNA follows: TGCGCCAGCAGCCGCGAAGCCGGAAGCACAGATACGCAGTATTTT. This gives the protein CASSREAGSTDTQYF.

This chain uses TRBV4-1 with TRBJ2-3; no clear D. Deletions cut 0 bases from V and 9 bases from J, with 16 bases between. The CDR3 has 15 amino acids. From germline, CDR1 is MGHRA and CDR2 YSYEKL. The CDR3 here is CASSQDSGPVSTQYF. Written as DNA, the CDR3 is TGCGCCAGCAGCCAAGATTCAGGTCCCGTGAGCACGCAGTATTTT.

Only a few counts were recorded for this clone. The rearrangement uses TRBV29-1 and TRBJ1-6, with unresolved D. The CDR3 consists of 11 residues. The V end was cut by 4 bases, the J end by 14 bases, with 12 bases between. Germline V gene lookup returns CDR1 SQVTM and CDR2 ANQGSEA. The CDR3 is CSVVFRGTLHF. The CDR3 DNA sequence: TGCAGCGTTGTTTTTCGTGGAACCCTCCACTTT.

This clone was seen a single time. This rearrangement joins TRBV4-2 to TRBJ1-1; TRBD1 matches at 7 bases. Germline CDR1 and CDR2: LGHNA and YNFKEQ. This CDR3 spans 14 amino acids. V shed 2 bases, J shed 7 bases, and the junction held 7 bases outside the gene matches. CDR3 sequence reads: CASSQRGGQFEAFF. The CDR3 DNA sequence: TGTGCCAGCAGCCAAAGGGGGGGACAGTTTGAAGCTTTCTTT.

This clone was counted only a few times. The chain has TRBV7-9 and TRBJ1-3, with D unresolved. Trimming took 3 bases from V and 0 from J, leaving 9 bases between them. Germline lookup yields CDR1 SEHNR and CDR2 FQNEAQ (reference sequence). The CDR3 has 15 residues. The DNA for the CDR3 is TGTGCCAGCAGCTTGGCCCTGAGCTCTGGAAACACCATATATTTT. Its translation: CASSLALSSGNTIYF.

The chain employs TRBV5-1 and TRBJ1-2; weak D call: TRBD1 (5 bases). The germline V gene encodes CDR1 SGHRS and CDR2 YFSETQ. Trimming cost V 2 bases and J 6 bases, with 11 bases left between them. The CDR3 runs 13 residues. The CDR3 spells CASSLRDVDGYTF. In DNA form, the CDR3 reads TGCGCCAGCAGCTTACGGGACGTCGATGGCTACACCTTC.

The chain couples TRBV5-1 to TRBJ1-2; D is unclear. Trimming cost V 4 bases and J 0 bases, with 10 bases left between them. This CDR3 has 14 residues. CDR1 SGHRS and CDR2 YFSETQ come from the germline V gene. The CDR3: CASSPGGSNYGYTF. As DNA, the CDR3 is TGCGCCAGCAGCCCGGGCGGGTCTAACTATGGCTACACCTTC. The entire variable domain, with the rest obtained from reference TRBV5-1 and TRBJ1-2, is as follows: KAGVTQTPRYLIKTRGQQVTLSCSPISGHRSVSWYQQTPGQGLQFLFEYFSETQRNKGNFPGRFSGRQFSNSRSEMNVSTLELGDSALYLCASSPGGSNYGYTFGSGTRLTVV.

The genes are TRBV5-1 and TRBJ2-3; 7 nucleotides agree with TRBD1. Germline CDR1 reads SGHRS; CDR2 reads YFSETQ. The CDR3 is 15 residues long. The trim removed 0 bases at V and 2 bases at J, leaving 3 bases unmatched. For the CDR3, the DNA is TGCGCCAGCAGCTTGGAGGGGGCCCCCACAGATACGCAGTATTTT. Translating it yields CASSLEGAPTDTQYF. The full variable domain, rest sourced from reference TRBV5-1 and TRBJ2-3, is KAGVTQTPRYLIKTRGQQVTLSCSPISGHRSVSWYQQTPGQGLQFLFEYFSETQRNKGNFPGRFSGRQFSNSRSEMNVSTLELGDSALYLCASSLEGAPTDTQYFGPGTRLTVL.

This rearrangement joins TRBV6-9 to TRBJ1-2, with D possibly matching TRBD1 (5 bases). Per the germline V gene, CDR1 is MNHGY and CDR2 is SVAAGI. Trimming removed 3 bases at V and 8 bases at J, with 16 bases between. This CDR3 spans 14 amino acids. The CDR3 spells CASSYSTGGKGYTF. The CDR3 DNA sequence: TGTGCCAGCAGTTACTCAACGGGGGGTAAAGGCTACACCTTC.

This chain joins TRBV15 and TRBJ2-4; 11 nucleotides agree with TRBD1. CDR1 and CDR2 from the germline V gene are LNHNV and YYDKDF (reference sequence). V dropped 6 bases and J dropped 2; count of bases not matched to a gene: 9. The CDR3 has 17 amino acids. In nucleotides, the CDR3 is TGTGCCACCAGAATTGGACAGGGGGCTTTGTCCAAAAACATTCAGTACTTC. Protein: CATRIGQGALSKNIQYF.

The rearrangement links TRBV10-2 to TRBJ2-7; the match to TRBD1 covers 9 bases. This CDR3 contains 14 residues. Germline CDR1 reads WSHSY; CDR2 reads SAAADI. V dropped 5 bases and J dropped 3; count of bases not matched to a gene: 5. CDR3 sequence (DNA): TGCGCCAGCAGTAGATGGGACAGGGTCTACGAGCAGTACTTC. Amino acid sequence: CASSRWDRVYEQYF.

This chain joins TRBV7-9 and TRBJ2-1; D gene unclear. V shed 1 base and J shed 10 bases, with 11 bases lying between them. CDR1 is SEHNR and CDR2 is FQNEAQ in the germline V gene (reference sequence). This CDR3 has 13 amino acids. The DNA for the CDR3 is TGTGCCAGCAGCTTAGAGGCCAACACCGAGCAGTTCTTC. Translated, it gives CASSLEANTEQFF. The whole variable domain, filled in from reference TRBV7-9 and TRBJ2-1, reads DTGVSQNPRHKITKRGQNVTFRCDPISEHNRLYWYRQTLGQGPEFLTYFQNEAQLEKSRLLSDRFSAERPKGSFSTLEIQRTEQGDSAMYLCASSLEANTEQFFGPGTRLTVL.

This chain links TRBV6-5 with TRBJ1-1; 7 bases agree with TRBD1. The CDR3 length is 15 residues. J lost 2 bases, V lost 7 bases, and 10 bases had no gene match. The germline CDR1 and CDR2 sequences are MNHEY and SVGAGI. CDR3 nucleotides: TGTGCCAGCAACCCGGAACACAGGGGAAACACTGAAGCTTTCTTT. Its translation: CASNPEHRGNTEAFF.

The chain combines TRBV5-6 with TRBJ1-6; D not certain. This CDR3 region has 15 residues. CDR1 is SGHDT and CDR2 is YYEEEE in the germline V gene. With 0 bases removed from V and 4 bases from J, the gap between germline ends came to 8 bases. In DNA, the CDR3 is TGTGCCAGCAGCTTGGAGGAAGGGTATAATTCACCCCTCCACTTT. Encoded protein: CASSLEEGYNSPLHF.

The rearrangement joins TRBV5-8 to TRBJ2-1; D gene unclear. Trimming took 1 base from V and 4 from J, leaving 15 bases between them. This CDR3 is built from 16 residues. Germline V gives CDR1 SGHTS, CDR2 YDEGEE. The CDR3 protein is CASSLFWALRYNEQFF. In DNA, the CDR3 is TGTGCCAGCAGCTTGTTCTGGGCCCTTCGGTACAATGAGCAGTTCTTC.

The V call is TRBV19, the J call TRBJ2-3; D is perhaps TRBD2 (5 bases). Germline-derived CDR1 and CDR2 are LNHDA and SQIVND (reference sequence). The V end lost 3 bases, the J end lost 0 bases, and 10 bases lay between the germline ends. CDR3 length: 15 residues. The CDR3 spells CASSIGLTSTDTQYF. The CDR3 DNA sequence: TGTGCCAGTAGTATCGGACTCACTAGCACAGATACGCAGTATTTT.

The table lists this clone with a few counts. The identical CDR3 is also encoded by other nucleotide sequences in the sample. J is TRBJ2-5 and V is TRBV5-1, with D tentatively TRBD1 (5 bases). The V gene's germline CDR1 is SGHRS and CDR2 YFSETQ. The CDR3 has 13 residues. Deletions cut 0 bases from V and 2 bases from J, with 5 bases between. The chain's CDR3 is CASSLEGQETQYF. As DNA, the CDR3 is TGCGCCAGCAGCTTGGAGGGGCAAGAGACCCAGTACTTC.

This chain joins TRBV7-8 and TRBJ1-5; the D is unclear. CDR3 length: 12 amino acids. Germline V gene sequence: CDR1 SGHVS, CDR2 FQNEAQ. V dropped 2 bases and J dropped 5 bases, with 4 bases sitting between them. DNA of the CDR3: TGTGCCAGCAGCTTACCCGATCAGCCCCAGCATTTT. This encodes CASSLPDQPQHF.

This clone was seen once. This sequence joins TRBV14 and TRBJ2-1; D is unresolved. V was shortened by 2 bases and J by 8 bases, with 10 bases between the two germline ends. CDR1 and CDR2 (germline): SGHDN, FVKESK. The CDR3 extends over 13 amino acids. CDR3 DNA sequence: TGTGCCAGCAGCCAATTCCCCTCGGATGAGCAGTTCTTC. It is translated as CASSQFPSDEQFF.

This clone was recorded only once. The chain combines TRBV5-1 with TRBJ2-5, with no clear D. This CDR3 spans 14 amino acids. Trimming took off 0 bases at V and 2 bases at J, with 8 bases between the two ends. CDR1 SGHRS and CDR2 YFSETQ come from the germline V gene. The CDR3 bases are TGCGCCAGCAGCTTGGAGTCCAGGCAAGAGACCCAGTACTTC. Encoded protein: CASSLESRQETQYF.